This T cell receptor (beta chain) was sequenced during a study of shared clonotypes between healthy human individuals. Across the whole study: CD8 memory received one plate per donor, CD8 naive two, CD4 memory three and CD4 naive three.

Using around 180 ng DNA, approximately 27,000 T cell genomes, the sorted-subset replicate PCRs were run. Profiled with immunoSEQ multiplex PCR; TCRdb holds only in-frame clones, not every one. The sample comprises roughly 590,000 clones, about 95% of which are singletons, and 0.085% to 0.11% rests with the top ten. The V segment lost 8 bases and the J segment 0 bases; nucleotides outside the gene matches: 7. In germline, CDR1 is WNHNN, CDR2 SYGVQD (reference sequence). The CDR3 spans 16 residues. Terminally differentiated effector memory CD45RA+ cells were left out of the naive CD8 fraction, which was CD45RO-negative and positively selected for CCR7.

This TCR was recovered from a young woman in good health. The sample comprised naive CD8+ T cells sorted from blood. The chain links TRBV10-1 to TRBJ2-6, with 7 bases lining up with TRBD1. CDR3 sequence reads: CASGDRDSSGANVLTF. In DNA, the CDR3 is TGCGCCAGCGGAGACAGGGATAGCTCTGGGGCCAACGTCCTGACTTTC.